This T cell receptor (beta chain) emerged from a study of T cell responses to AZD1222 COVID-19 vaccine (dated by TCRdb to about 2021). About the study as a whole: AZD1222 recipients whose second dose came at about 4 weeks and those whose second dose came at about 12 weeks were combined into one group, since spike-specific TCR depth and breadth did not differ between the two schedules. A total of 233 trial participants underwent TCR sequencing, of whom about 210 had received two doses of AZD1222 and 26 had received two doses of the MenACWY control vaccine. Trial participants were enrolled by age into 18-55, 56-69 and 70-plus year subgroups, with about 150, 28 and 57 TCR-sequenced participants respectively.

The CDR3 regions of human TCRbeta chains were subjected to immunosequencing. From the authors' description of their analysis: Repertoire TCRs were matched against a reference library of SARS-CoV-2-specific TCRs generated with the MIRA antigen-specificity platform. Breadth was defined as the fraction of unique TCRs that were SARS-CoV-2-associated. Depth was defined as the fraction of total T cells that were SARS-CoV-2-associated. Using the MIRA data, every spike-specific TCR was mapped to the spike region that the TCR reacted to and assigned to either a CD4 or a CD8 class. Log10-transformed breadth and depth values were compared by one-way ANOVA with Sidak's multiple comparisons tests. TCRdb retrieved this table from immuneACCESS and kept in-frame rearrangements only. Not all clones are present; in checked studies, unresolved V genes account for under half, and no reason is known for the remainder. The V and J calls and clone size come from that table; D and trimming were worked out from the DNA. The sample includes some 130,000 clones, with 90% to 95% observed a single time. Jointly, the top ten make up more than 8.5% of the sample.

What the study reported, not specific to this receptor: Participants were mostly white British and included more females than males, and it was suggested by the authors that clonal diversity may have been underestimated. Reportedly, close to half of the unique spike-specific TCRs recognized epitopes lying outside the regions that are mutated in the B.1.351 and B.1.1.7 variants. No day 14 peak-response samples were available, so repertoires were characterized only after the peak T cell response. In the small 56-69-year group, the increase in depth fell short of significance, most likely because of low power. Only a handful of AZD1222 recipients were SARS-CoV-2 seropositive at baseline, limiting conclusions about previously exposed vaccinees. Spike-specific TCR breadth and depth rose significantly after two AZD1222 doses compared with day 0 and with MenACWY recipients. CD4 TCRs associated with the vaccine covered the entire spike protein, and the dominant responses were in regions 160-218 and 743-854.

Note on this clone: What this receptor recognizes is not known. Per-base quality was not reported, and no clone a single base away is much larger than it.

From cysteine to phenylalanine, the CDR3 is 12 amino acids long. Just the 36-base CDR3 DNA is kept, in frame starting at base 1. Sequences KGHDR (CDR1) and SFDVKD (CDR2) are obtained from the germline V gene. V and J are truncated by 3 bases and 2 bases respectively, leaving an intervening sequence of 3 bases. What the time point label conveys for this sample: baseline before first vaccination. Samples from vaccinated people were obtained from the UK trials COV001 and COV002, which included a single-blind randomized controlled phase 2/3 trial of AZD1222 (ChAdOx1 nCoV-19) in healthy adults. Trial participant PBMC samples were collected at day 0 and day 28 after the second dose for TCRbeta chain sequencing.

The receptor's source is an adult in good health. The sequenced sample was peripheral blood, obtained on day 0 of AZD1222 vaccination. The sequence is built from TRBV24-1 and TRBJ1-1; no D gene call is confident. The DNA is TGTGCCACCAGTGATCATAACACTGAAGCTTTCTTT. The resulting protein is CATSDHNTEAFF.